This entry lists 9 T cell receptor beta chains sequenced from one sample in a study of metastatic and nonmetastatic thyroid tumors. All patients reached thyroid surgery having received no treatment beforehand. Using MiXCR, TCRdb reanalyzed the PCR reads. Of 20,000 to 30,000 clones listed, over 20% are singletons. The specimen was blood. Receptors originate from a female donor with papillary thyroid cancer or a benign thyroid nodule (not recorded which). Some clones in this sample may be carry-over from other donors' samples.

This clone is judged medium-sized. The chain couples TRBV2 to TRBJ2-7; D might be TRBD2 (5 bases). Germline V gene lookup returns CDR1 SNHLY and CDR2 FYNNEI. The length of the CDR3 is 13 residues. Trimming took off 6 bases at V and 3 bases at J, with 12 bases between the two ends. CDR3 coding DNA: TGTGCCAGCAGGCCGGGATTGAACTACGAGCAGTACTTC. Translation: CASRPGLNYEQYF. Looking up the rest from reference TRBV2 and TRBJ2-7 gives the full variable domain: EPEVTQTPSHQVTQMGQEVILRCVPISNHLYFYWYRQILGQKVEFLVSFYNNEISEKSEIFDDQFSVERPDGSNFTLKIRSTKLEDSAMYFCASRPGLNYEQYFGPGTRLTVT.

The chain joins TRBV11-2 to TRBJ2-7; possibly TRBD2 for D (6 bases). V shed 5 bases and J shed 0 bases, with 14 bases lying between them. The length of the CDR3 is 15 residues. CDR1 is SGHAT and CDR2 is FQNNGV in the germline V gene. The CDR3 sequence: CASSLEVGGSYEQYF. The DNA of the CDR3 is TGTGCCAGCAGCCTGGAGGTGGGGGGCTCCTACGAGCAGTACTTC.

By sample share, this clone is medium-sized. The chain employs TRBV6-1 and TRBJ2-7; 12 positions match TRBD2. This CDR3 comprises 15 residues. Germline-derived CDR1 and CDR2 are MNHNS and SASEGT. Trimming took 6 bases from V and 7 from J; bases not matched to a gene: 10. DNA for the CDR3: TGTGCCAGCAGACGTAGACTAGCGGGAGAGGGGGAGCAGTACTTC. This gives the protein CASRRRLAGEGEQYF.

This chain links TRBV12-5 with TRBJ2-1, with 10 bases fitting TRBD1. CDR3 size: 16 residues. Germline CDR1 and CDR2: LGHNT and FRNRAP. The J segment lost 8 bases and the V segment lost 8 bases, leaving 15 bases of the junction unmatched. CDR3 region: CASCMVVDRGLDEQFF. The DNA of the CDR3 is TGTGCTAGTTGTATGGTGGTGGACAGGGGGTTGGATGAGCAGTTCTTC.

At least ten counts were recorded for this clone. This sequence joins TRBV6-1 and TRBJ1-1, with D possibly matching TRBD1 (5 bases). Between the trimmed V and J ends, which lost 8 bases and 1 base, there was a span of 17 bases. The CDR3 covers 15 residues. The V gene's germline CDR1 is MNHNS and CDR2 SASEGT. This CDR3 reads CASPVGPGSNTEAFF. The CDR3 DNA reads TGTGCCAGCCCGGTGGGCCCAGGGTCGAACACTGAAGCTTTCTTT.

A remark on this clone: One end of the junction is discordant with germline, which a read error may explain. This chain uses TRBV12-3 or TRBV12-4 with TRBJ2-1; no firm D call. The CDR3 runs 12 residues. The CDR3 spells CAISFWGGQQFF. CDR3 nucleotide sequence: TGTGCCATCAGTTTCTGGGGTGGGCAGCAGTTCTTC.

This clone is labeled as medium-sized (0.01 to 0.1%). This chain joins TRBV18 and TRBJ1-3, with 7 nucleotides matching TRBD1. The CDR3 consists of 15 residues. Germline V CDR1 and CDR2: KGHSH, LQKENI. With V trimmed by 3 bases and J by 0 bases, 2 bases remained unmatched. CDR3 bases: TGTGCCAGCTCACCGGGACAGTACTCTGGAAACACCATATATTTT. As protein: CASSPGQYSGNTIYF.

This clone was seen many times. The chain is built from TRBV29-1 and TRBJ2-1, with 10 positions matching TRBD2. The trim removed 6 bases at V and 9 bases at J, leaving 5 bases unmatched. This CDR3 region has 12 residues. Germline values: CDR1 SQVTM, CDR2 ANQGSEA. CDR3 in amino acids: CSVKREGTEQFF. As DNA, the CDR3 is TGCAGCGTAAAGCGGGAGGGCACTGAGCAGTTCTTC.

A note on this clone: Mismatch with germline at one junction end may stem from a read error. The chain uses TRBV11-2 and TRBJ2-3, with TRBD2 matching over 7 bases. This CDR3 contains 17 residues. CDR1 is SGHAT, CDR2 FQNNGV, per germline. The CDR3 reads CASSLVPGGGFADPQDF. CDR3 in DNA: TGTGCCAGCAGCTTAGTCCCTGGCGGGGGTTTTGCAGATCCGCAGGATTTT.